These 19 T cell receptor beta chains came from one sample sequenced in a study of T cell clonotyping in hematopoietic cell transplantation. Data came from immunoSEQ multiplex PCR; TCRdb stores just in-frame clones and leaves some out. The sample lists over 10,000 clones; roughly 92% were seen once. The source was PBMCs, collected 100 days after allogeneic stem cell transplant. The origin of the receptors is a female patient between 50 and 60 years old who had an allogeneic stem cell transplant from an unrelated donor, so the T cells may come from the graft donor. Some clones in this sample may be carry-over from other donors' samples.

The chain combines TRBV29-1 with TRBJ1-1; unclear D gene. There are 12 residues in the CDR3. CDR1 SQVTM and CDR2 ANQGSEA come from the germline V gene. Trimming pared 5 bases from V and 2 bases from J, leaving 9 bases between. The CDR3 DNA reads as TGCAGCGTTTCATCAACAAACACTGAAGCTTTCTTT. It codes for CSVSSTNTEAFF.

The chain carries TRBV9 and TRBJ2-2; 7 bases are a match to TRBD2. Germline-derived CDR1 and CDR2 are SGDLS and YYNGEE. The CDR3 runs 16 residues. V trimming: 0 bases; J trimming: 4 bases; junction bases outside the gene matches: 6. Written as DNA, the CDR3 is TGTGCCAGCAGCGTAGGGGGAGGGCCTGGCACCGGGGAGCTGTTTTTT. Translating it yields CASSVGGGPGTGELFF. Complete variable domain (other parts from reference TRBV9 and TRBJ2-2): DSGVTQTPKHLITATGQRVTLRCSPRSGDLSVYWYQQSLDQGLQFLIQYYNGEERAKGNILERFSAQQFPDLHSELNLSSLELGDSALYFCASSVGGGPGTGELFFGEGSRLTVL.

Concerning this clone: One end of the junction does not line up with germline, which may come from a read error. V and J are TRBV6-6 and TRBJ1-1; D call uncertain. CDR3 length: 11 amino acids. Germline loops: CDR1 MNHNY, CDR2 SVGAGI (reference sequence). The CDR3: CASSPAEGRLF. For the CDR3, the DNA is TGTGCCAGCAGTCCGGCCGAAGGTCGGCTCTTT.

The chain carries TRBV10-1 and TRBJ2-2; D is possibly TRBD1 (6 bases). Germline V lookup: CDR1 WNHNN, CDR2 SYGVQD (reference sequence). The length of the CDR3 is 14 residues. V lost 6 bases to trimming and J lost 5 bases, with 13 bases between them. The CDR3 sequence is CASRSGAGTGELFF. The CDR3 DNA reads as TGCGCCAGCAGATCAGGGGCCGGGACCGGGGAGCTGTTTTTT.

The chain has TRBV19 and TRBJ2-7; D may correspond to TRBD1 or TRBD2 (5 bases each). V lost 9 bases and J lost 0, with 6 bases in between. The V gene's germline CDR1 is LNHDA and CDR2 SQIVND (reference sequence). This CDR3 is 11 amino acids long. The CDR3 DNA reads TGTGCCAGGGGGGACTCCTACGAGCAGTACGTC. It translates to CARGDSYEQYV.

The J gene is TRBJ1-3, the V gene TRBV6-5; D is ambiguous. The CDR3 extends over 16 amino acids. The V gene's germline CDR1 is MNHEY and CDR2 SVGAGI. V was trimmed by 0 bases and J by 2 bases, leaving 11 bases between them. The CDR3 here is CASSYSPGAAGNTIYF. CDR3 bases: TGTGCCAGCAGTTACTCGCCAGGAGCGGCTGGAAACACCATATATTTT.

This chain uses TRBV5-1 with TRBJ1-6, with no clear D. Trimming removed 0 bases from V and 8 bases from J, with 15 bases in between. There are 16 residues in the CDR3. CDR1 SGHRS and CDR2 YFSETQ come from the germline V gene. CDR3 residues: CASSLARGNLDSPLHF. The DNA for the CDR3 is TGCGCCAGCAGCTTGGCCCGAGGGAATTTGGATTCACCCCTCCACTTT.

The CDR3 region is CASSHLTGTVKEKLFF. DNA for the CDR3: TGCGCCAGCAGCCACCTTACCGGGACAGTGAAGGAAAAACTGTTTTTT. The chain joins TRBV4-1 to TRBJ1-4, with TRBD1 identical over 7 bases. CDR1 MGHRA and CDR2 YSYEKL come from the germline V gene. After removal of 3 bases from V and 8 bases from J, the junction contained 12 bases not matched to a gene. CDR3 length equals 16 residues.

The V and J genes are TRBV15 and TRBJ1-5; no clear D. This CDR3 region has 15 residues. Germline lookup yields CDR1 LNHNV and CDR2 YYDKDF (reference sequence). The germline V and J ends were trimmed by 6 bases and 5 bases, with 17 bases remaining between them. DNA for the CDR3: TGTGCCACCAGGGCGACGCTTGCTGGGGATCAGCCCCAGCATTTT. Its protein is CATRATLAGDQPQHF.

CDR3 coding DNA: TGTGCCAGCAGCTTTGGGAGAGGGAGCCACCAAGAGACCCAGTACTTC. Protein: CASSFGRGSHQETQYF. This sequence joins TRBV7-2 and TRBJ2-5, with TRBD2 as a possible D gene (5 bases). This CDR3 spans 16 amino acids. Per the germline V gene, CDR1 is SGHTA and CDR2 is FQGNSA. Trimming stripped 3 bases from V and 0 bases from J, with 14 bases between.

The rearrangement links TRBV7-2 to TRBJ2-1; 10 nucleotides agree with TRBD2. This CDR3 contains 16 residues. J gave up 7 bases and V 6 bases, and 12 bases lay outside the gene matches. Germline lookup yields CDR1 SGHTA and CDR2 FQGNSA. This CDR3 is CASRIREASGRNEQFF. The CDR3 DNA sequence: TGTGCCAGCAGAATCCGTGAGGCTAGCGGGAGAAATGAGCAGTTCTTC.

This clone was picked up one time. This sequence joins TRBV1 and TRBJ1-1; the D call in the table, TRBD1, was not verified against the DNA. TRBV1 is a known pseudogene. The CDR3 covers 15 residues. The CDR3 loop reads CTSSQELRTASEAFF. CDR3 sequence (DNA): TGCACCAGCAGCCAAGAACTCCGGACAGCGTCTGAAGCTTTCTTT.

This chain links TRBV7-2 with TRBJ2-3; D ambiguous. From germline, CDR1 is SGHTA and CDR2 FQGNSA. The CDR3 consists of 13 residues. Trimming removed 5 bases at V and 4 bases at J, with 10 bases between. The CDR3 reads CASSRFHADTQYF. The CDR3 DNA is TGTGCCAGCAGCCGTTTTCATGCAGATACGCAGTATTTT.

This clone was counted a single time. The rearrangement joins TRBV11-2 to TRBJ1-1, with 8 nucleotides matching TRBD1. V lost 7 bases, J lost 6 bases, and 7 bases stayed unmatched. Germline-derived CDR1 and CDR2 are SGHAT and FQNNGV. The CDR3 extends over 13 amino acids. This chain's CDR3 is CASNLDRVAEAFF. The CDR3 nucleotides read TGTGCCAGCAACCTGGACAGGGTGGCTGAAGCTTTCTTT.

The chain is built from TRBV4-2 and TRBJ2-5; 9 positions match TRBD2. Losses at the gene ends were 1 base for V and 0 bases for J; bases not matched to a gene: 0. The CDR3 covers 15 residues. Germline V CDR1 and CDR2: LGHNA, YNFKEQ. The CDR3 nucleotides are TGTGCCAGCAGCCAAGGACTAGCGGACCAAGAGACCCAGTACTTC. Protein sequence: CASSQGLADQETQYF.

The chain uses TRBV11-2 and TRBJ1-5; D may be TRBD1 (6 bases). V was shortened by 5 bases and J by 9 bases, with 14 bases between the two germline ends. CDR1 is SGHAT, CDR2 FQNNGV, per germline. The CDR3 runs to 13 residues. The CDR3 DNA reads TGTGCCAGCAGCCTTACAGGGTCAGGGCCCCAGCATTTT. Translated: CASSLTGSGPQHF.

The J gene is TRBJ1-1, the V gene TRBV2; 8 bases are a match to TRBD1. After removal of 6 bases from V and 8 bases from J, the junction contained 11 bases not matched to a gene. CDR1 and CDR2 from the germline V gene are SNHLY and FYNNEI. The CDR3 is made up of 14 amino acids. This CDR3 is CASRESEGQVEAFF. The DNA of the CDR3 is TGTGCCAGCAGGGAATCGGAGGGACAGGTCGAAGCTTTCTTT.

The chain employs TRBV7-2 and TRBJ2-2; D gene ambiguous. The CDR3 spans 15 residues. V lost 4 bases to trimming and J lost 8 bases, with 17 bases between them. CDR1 and CDR2 (germline): SGHTA, FQGNSA. CDR3 DNA: TGTGCCAGCAGCTCTACGGTGGGAATCCTGGGGGAGCTGTTTTTT. Translating it yields CASSSTVGILGELFF.

The V and J genes are TRBV7-9 and TRBJ1-5; D is ambiguous. The germline V gene encodes CDR1 SEHNR and CDR2 FQNEAQ (reference sequence). This CDR3 comprises 12 residues. Trimming cost V 1 base and J 6 bases, with 4 bases left between them. CDR3 in DNA: TGTGCCAGCAGCTTAGTCGGTCAGCCCCAGCATTTT. This sequence encodes CASSLVGQPQHF.